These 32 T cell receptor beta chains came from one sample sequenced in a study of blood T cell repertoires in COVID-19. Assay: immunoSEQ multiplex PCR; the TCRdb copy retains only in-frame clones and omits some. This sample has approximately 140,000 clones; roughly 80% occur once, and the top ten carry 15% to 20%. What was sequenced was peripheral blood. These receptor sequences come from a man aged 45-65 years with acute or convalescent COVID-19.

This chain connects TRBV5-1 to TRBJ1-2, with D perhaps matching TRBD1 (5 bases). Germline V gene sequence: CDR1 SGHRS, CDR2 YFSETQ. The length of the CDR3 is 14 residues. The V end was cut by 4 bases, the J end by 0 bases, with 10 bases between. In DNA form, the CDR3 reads TGCGCCAGCAGCCCCCAGGGTGCTAACTATGGCTACACCTTC. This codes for CASSPQGANYGYTF.

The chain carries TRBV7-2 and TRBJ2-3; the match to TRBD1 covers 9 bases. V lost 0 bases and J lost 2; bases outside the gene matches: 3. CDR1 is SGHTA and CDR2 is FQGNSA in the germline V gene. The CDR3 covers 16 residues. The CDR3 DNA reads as TGTGCCAGCAGCTTAGCGGGGACAGGGACCACAGATACGCAGTATTTT. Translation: CASSLAGTGTTDTQYF.

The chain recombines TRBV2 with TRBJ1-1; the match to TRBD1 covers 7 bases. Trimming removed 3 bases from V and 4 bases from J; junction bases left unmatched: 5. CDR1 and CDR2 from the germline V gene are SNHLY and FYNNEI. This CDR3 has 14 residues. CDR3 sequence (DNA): TGTGCCAGCAGTGATGCGACAGGGTCCACTGAAGCTTTCTTT. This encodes CASSDATGSTEAFF.

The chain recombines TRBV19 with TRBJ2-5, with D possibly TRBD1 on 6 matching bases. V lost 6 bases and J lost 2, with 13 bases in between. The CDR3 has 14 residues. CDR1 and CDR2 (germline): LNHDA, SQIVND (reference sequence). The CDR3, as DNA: TGTGCCAGTAGCATATTAGACAGGCAAGAGACCCAGTACTTC. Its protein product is CASSILDRQETQYF.

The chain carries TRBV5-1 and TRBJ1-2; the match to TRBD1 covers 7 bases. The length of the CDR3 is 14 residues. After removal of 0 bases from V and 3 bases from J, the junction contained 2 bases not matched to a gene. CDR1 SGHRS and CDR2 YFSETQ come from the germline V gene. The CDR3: CASSLDDRDYGYTF. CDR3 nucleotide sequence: TGCGCCAGCAGCTTGGACGACAGGGACTATGGCTACACCTTC.

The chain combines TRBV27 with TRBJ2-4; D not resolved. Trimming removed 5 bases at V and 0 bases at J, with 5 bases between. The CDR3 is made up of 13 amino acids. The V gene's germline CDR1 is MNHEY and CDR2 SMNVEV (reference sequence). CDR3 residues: CASSSLAKNIQYF. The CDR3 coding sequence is TGTGCCAGCAGTAGCTTAGCCAAAAACATTCAGTACTTC.

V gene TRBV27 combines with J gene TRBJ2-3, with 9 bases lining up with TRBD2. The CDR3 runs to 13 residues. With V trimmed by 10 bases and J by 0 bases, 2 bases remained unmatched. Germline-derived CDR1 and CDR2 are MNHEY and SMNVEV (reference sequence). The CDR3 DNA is TGTGCCACAGCGGGGGGTAGCACAGATACGCAGTATTTT. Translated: CATAGGSTDTQYF.

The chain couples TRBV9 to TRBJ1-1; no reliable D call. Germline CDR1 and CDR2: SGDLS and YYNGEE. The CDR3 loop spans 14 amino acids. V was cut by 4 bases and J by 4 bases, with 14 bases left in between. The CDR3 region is CASSPLAGGTEAFF. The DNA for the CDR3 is TGTGCCAGCAGCCCGTTGGCTGGAGGCACTGAAGCTTTCTTT.

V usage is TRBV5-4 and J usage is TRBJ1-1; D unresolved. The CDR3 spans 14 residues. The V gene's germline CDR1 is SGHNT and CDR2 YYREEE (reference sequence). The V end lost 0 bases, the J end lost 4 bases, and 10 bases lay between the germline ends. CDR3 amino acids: CASSLAPEGTEAFF. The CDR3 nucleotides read TGTGCCAGCAGCTTGGCTCCTGAGGGCACTGAAGCTTTCTTT.

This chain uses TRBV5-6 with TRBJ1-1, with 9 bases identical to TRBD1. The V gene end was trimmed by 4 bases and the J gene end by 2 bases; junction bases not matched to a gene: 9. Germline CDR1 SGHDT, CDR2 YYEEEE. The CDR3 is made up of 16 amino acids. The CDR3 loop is CASSTGTGFPNTEAFF. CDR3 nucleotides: TGTGCCAGCAGCACCGGGACAGGGTTTCCCAACACTGAAGCTTTCTTT.

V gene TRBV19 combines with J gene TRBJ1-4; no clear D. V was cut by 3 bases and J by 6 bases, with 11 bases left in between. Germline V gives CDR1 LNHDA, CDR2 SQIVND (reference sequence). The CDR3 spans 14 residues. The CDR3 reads CASSIRRPDEKLFF. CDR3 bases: TGTGCCAGTAGTATTCGGAGGCCTGATGAAAAACTGTTTTTT.

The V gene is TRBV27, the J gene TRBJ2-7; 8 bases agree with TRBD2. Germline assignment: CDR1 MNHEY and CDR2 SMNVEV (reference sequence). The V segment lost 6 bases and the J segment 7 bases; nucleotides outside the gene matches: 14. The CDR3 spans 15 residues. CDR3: CASSSSGGSFREQYF. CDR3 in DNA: TGTGCCAGCAGCTCGAGCGGGGGCTCCTTTCGGGAGCAGTACTTC.

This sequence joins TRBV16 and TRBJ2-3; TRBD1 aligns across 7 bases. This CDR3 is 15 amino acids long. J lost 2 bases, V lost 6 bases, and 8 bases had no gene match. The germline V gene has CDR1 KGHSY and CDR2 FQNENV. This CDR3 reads CASSKTGVHTDTQYF. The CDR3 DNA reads TGTGCCAGCAGTAAAACAGGGGTTCACACAGATACGCAGTATTTT. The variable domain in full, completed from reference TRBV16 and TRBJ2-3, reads GEEVAQTPKHLVRGEGQKAKLYCAPIKGHSYVFWYQQVLKNEFKFLISFQNENVFDETGMPKERFSAKCLPNSPCSLEIQATKLEDSAVYFCASSKTGVHTDTQYFGPGTRLTVL.

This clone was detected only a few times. This CDR3 is CASSLDGTANTEAFF. The CDR3 DNA reads as TGTGCCAGCAGCTTAGATGGGACAGCCAACACTGAAGCTTTCTTT. The chain is built from TRBV11-3 and TRBJ1-1, with TRBD1 identical over 7 bases. Germline loops: CDR1 SGHNT, CDR2 YENEEA. This CDR3 has 15 amino acids. J lost 2 bases, V lost 0 bases, and 3 bases had no gene match.

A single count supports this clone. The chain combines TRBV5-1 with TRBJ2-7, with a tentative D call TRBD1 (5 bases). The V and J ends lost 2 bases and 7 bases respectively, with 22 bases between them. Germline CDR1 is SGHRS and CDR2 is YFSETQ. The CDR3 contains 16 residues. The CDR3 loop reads CASSFQQVWGIVEQYV. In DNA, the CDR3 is TGCGCCAGCAGCTTTCAACAGGTTTGGGGAATTGTTGAGCAGTACGTC.

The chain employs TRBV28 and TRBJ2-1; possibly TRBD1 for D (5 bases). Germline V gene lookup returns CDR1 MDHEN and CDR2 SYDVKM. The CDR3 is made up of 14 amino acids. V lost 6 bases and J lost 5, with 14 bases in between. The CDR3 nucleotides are TGTGCCAGCAGCGACAGAACTCTCAACAATGAGCAGTTCTTC. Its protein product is CASSDRTLNNEQFF.

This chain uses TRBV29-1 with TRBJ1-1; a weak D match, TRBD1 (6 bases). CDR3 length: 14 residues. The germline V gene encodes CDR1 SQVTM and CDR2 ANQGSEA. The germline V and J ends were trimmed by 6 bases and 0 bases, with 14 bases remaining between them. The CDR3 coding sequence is TGCAGCGTGGATCTTACAGGGCTGAACACTGAAGCTTTCTTT. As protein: CSVDLTGLNTEAFF.

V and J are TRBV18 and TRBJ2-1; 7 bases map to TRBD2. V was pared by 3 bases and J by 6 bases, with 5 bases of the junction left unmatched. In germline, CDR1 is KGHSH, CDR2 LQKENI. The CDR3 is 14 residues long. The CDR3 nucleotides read TGTGCCAGCTCACCCTTCCGGGGGGTCAATGAGCAGTTCTTC. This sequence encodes CASSPFRGVNEQFF.

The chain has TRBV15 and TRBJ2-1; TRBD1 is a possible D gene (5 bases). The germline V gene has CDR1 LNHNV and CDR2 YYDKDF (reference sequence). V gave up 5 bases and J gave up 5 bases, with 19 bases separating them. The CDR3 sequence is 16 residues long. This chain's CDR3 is CATSLRLDSVHNEQFF. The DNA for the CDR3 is TGTGCCACCAGCCTCCGGCTAGACAGTGTCCACAATGAGCAGTTCTTC. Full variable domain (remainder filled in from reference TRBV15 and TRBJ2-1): DAMVIQNPRYQVTQFGKPVTLSCSQTLNHNVMYWYQQKSSQAPKLLFHYYDKDFNNEADTPDNFQSRRPNTSFCFLDIRSPGLGDTAMYLCATSLRLDSVHNEQFFGPGTRLTVL.

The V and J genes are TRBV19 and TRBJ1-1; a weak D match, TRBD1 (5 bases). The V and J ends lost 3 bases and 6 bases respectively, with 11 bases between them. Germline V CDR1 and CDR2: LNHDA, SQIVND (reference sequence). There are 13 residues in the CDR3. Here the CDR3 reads CASSIADTPEAFF. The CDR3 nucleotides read TGTGCCAGTAGTATCGCGGACACCCCTGAAGCTTTCTTT.

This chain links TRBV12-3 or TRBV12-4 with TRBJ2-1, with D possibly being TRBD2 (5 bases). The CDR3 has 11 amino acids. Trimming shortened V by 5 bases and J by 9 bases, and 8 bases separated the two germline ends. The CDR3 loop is CASSPGGEQFF. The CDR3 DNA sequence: TGTGCCAGCAGTCCAGGAGGTGAGCAGTTCTTC.

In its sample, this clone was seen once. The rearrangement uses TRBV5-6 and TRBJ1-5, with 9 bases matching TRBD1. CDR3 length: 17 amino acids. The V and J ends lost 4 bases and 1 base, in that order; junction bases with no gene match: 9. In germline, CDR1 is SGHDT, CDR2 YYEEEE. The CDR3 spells CASSPGGTGLSNQPQHF. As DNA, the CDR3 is TGTGCCAGCAGCCCTGGCGGGACAGGGCTGAGCAATCAGCCCCAGCATTTT.

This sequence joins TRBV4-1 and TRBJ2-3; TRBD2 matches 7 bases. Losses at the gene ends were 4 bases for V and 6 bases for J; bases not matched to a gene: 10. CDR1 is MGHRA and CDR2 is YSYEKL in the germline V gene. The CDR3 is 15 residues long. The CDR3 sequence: CASSPTSAAYDTQYF. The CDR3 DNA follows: TGCGCCAGCAGCCCAACTAGCGCCGCGTATGATACGCAGTATTTT.

The CDR3 coding sequence is TGTGCCAGTAGTCTGAGCAGGGCTTCCTATAATTCACCCCTCCACTTT. It specifies CASSLSRASYNSPLHF. The chain combines TRBV19 with TRBJ1-6; D might be TRBD1 (5 bases). The germline gives CDR1 LNHDA, CDR2 SQIVND (reference sequence). The CDR3 loop spans 16 amino acids. The germline V and J ends were trimmed by 5 bases and 1 base, with 12 bases remaining between them.

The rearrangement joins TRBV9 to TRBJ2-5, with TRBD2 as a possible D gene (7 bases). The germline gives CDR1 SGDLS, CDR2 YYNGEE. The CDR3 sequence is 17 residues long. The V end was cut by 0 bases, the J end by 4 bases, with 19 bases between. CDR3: CASSVGSNGGPGETQYF. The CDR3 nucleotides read TGTGCCAGCAGCGTAGGAAGCAACGGGGGGCCGGGAGAGACCCAGTACTTC.

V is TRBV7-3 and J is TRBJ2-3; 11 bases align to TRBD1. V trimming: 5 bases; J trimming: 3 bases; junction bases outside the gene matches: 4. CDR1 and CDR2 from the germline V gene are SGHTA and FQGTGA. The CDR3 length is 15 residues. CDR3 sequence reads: CASSTGQGATDTQYF. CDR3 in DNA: TGTGCCAGCAGCACCGGACAGGGGGCGACAGATACGCAGTATTTT.

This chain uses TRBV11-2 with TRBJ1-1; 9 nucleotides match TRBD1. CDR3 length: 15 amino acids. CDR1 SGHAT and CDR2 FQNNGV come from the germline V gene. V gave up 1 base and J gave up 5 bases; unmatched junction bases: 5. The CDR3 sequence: CASSLGAGQGTEAFF. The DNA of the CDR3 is TGTGCCAGCAGCTTAGGTGCTGGACAGGGGACTGAAGCTTTCTTT. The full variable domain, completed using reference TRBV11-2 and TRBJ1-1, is EAGVAQSPRYKIIEKRQSVAFWCNPISGHATLYWYQQILGQGPKLLIQFQNNGVVDDSQLPKDRFSAERLKGVDSTLKIQPAKLEDSAVYLCASSLGAGQGTEAFFGQGTRLTVV.

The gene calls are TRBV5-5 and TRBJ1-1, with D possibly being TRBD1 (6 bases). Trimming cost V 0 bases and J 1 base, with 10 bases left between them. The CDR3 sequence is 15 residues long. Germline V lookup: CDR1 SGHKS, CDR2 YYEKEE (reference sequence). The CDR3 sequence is CASSLAQGPNTEAFF. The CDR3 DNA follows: TGTGCCAGCAGCTTGGCCCAGGGGCCGAACACTGAAGCTTTCTTT.

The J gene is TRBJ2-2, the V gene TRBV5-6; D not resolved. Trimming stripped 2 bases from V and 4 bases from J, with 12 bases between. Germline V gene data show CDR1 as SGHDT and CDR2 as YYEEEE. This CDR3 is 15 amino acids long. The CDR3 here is CASSLDTKPTGELFF. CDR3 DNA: TGTGCCAGCAGCTTAGACACAAAACCCACCGGGGAGCTGTTTTTT.

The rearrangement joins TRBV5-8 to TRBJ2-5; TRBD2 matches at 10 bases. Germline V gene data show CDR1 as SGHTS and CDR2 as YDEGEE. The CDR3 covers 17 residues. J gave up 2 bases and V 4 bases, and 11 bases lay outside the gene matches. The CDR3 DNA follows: TGTGCCAGCAGCGGGGGGCTAGCGGGGGCCCATCAAGAGACCCAGTACTTC. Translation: CASSGGLAGAHQETQYF. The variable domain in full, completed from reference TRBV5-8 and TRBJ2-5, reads EAGVTQSPTHLIKTRGQQATLRCSPISGHTSVYWYQQALGLGLQFLLWYDEGEERNRGNFPPRFSGRQFPNYSSELNVNALELEDSALYLCASSGGLAGAHQETQYFGPGTRLLVL.

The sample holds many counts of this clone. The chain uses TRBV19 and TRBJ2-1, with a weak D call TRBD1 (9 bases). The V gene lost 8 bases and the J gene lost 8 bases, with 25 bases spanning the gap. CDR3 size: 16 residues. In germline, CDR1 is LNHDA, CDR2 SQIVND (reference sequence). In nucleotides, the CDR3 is TGTGCCAGTGGGAACTCCGGGACAGGGCGGGGGGATGAGCAGTTCTTC. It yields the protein CASGNSGTGRGDEQFF. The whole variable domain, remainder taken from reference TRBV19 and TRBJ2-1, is DGGITQSPKYLFRKEGQNVTLSCEQNLNHDAMYWYRQDPGQGLRLIYYSQIVNDFQKGDIAEGYSVSREKKESFPLTVTSAQKNPTAFYLCASGNSGTGRGDEQFFGPGTRLTVL.

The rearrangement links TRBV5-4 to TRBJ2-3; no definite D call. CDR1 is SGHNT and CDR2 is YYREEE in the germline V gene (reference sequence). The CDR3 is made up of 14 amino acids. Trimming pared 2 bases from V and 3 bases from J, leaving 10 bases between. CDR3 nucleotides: TGTGCCAGCAGCTTCGCCGGGTATACAGATACGCAGTATTTT. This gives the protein CASSFAGYTDTQYF.